This T cell receptor beta chain appears in the sequencing data of a study of tumor and adjacent non-tumor tissue in lung cancer. Overall study context: About 4.17 million productive TCRbeta reads were obtained per sample on average.

This clonotype was observed a few times. At one end, the junction sequence differs from germline, possibly due to a read error. This CDR3 region has 15 residues. The germline CDR1 and CDR2 sequences are MNHNY and SVGAGI (reference sequence). A modified ARM-PCR protocol with three rounds of nested PCR amplified TCRbeta. One entry per CDR3 protein, called by TCRdb with MiXCR from the multiplex PCR reads. There are 60,000 to 85,000 distinct CDR3 sequences in the sample; 76% occur only once, and around 40% lies in the top ten. No cell sorting was done before RNA was extracted from the tissue. More than 3 cm separated this lung sample from the edge of the tumor. Donors were chemotherapy-naive, newly diagnosed lung cancer surgical patients in China, August–late 2014.

The sequence came from a man between 65 and 85 years old with non-small cell lung cancer. The sequencing sample was made of distant non-tumor lung tissue. This rearrangement joins TRBV6-6 to TRBJ2-2; TRBD1 agrees at 7 bases. The CDR3 sequence is CASRQGIRNTGELFF. Here the CDR3 DNA reads TGTGCTAGCAGACAGGGTATTAGGAACACTGGGGAGCTGTTTTTT.